This T cell receptor (beta chain) was documented in a study of tumor and adjacent non-tumor tissue in lung cancer (dated by TCRdb to between 2018 and 2020). Describing the broader study: Patients with adenocarcinoma (approximately twelve), squamous cell carcinoma (2) and small cell lung cancer (1) were included in the cohort. Ages among the roughly 15 patients ranged from about 31 to 80 years, there were approximately 10 men and 5 women, and disease was at TNM stage I to III. Sequencing generated a total of some 130 million productive TCRbeta reads, averaging roughly 3.9 million reads per sample. The study compared bulk TCRbeta repertoires between lung tumor tissue and matched distant non-tumor lung tissue from 15 lung cancer patients. Over 25 paired specimens, one tumor and one normal lung sample per patient, were profiled by TCRbeta CDR3 sequencing. Summary of the overall study and its limitations: Because peripheral blood was not sequenced, blood TCRbeta repertoires in the lung cancer patients of the study were not examined. TCR diversity was significantly higher in younger patients, and higher tumor TCR diversity was associated with shorter overall and disease-free survival. Only approximately 16 patients were included in the cohort, and the need for larger samples and more detailed clinical data was noted by the authors. Neither the sequencing platform nor unique molecular identifiers are mentioned in the methods. Tumor tissue showed significantly greater TCR diversity (inverse Simpson) than normal lung tissue (431.37 vs 166.20, P = 0.0075, Mann-Whitney U test). A significantly larger cumulative share of the repertoire was made up by the top 100 clones in normal lung than in tumor tissue.

On this clonotype: The antigen it binds to is not known. The sample holds no much larger clone one base away, and base qualities are not on file.

To prepare the library, multiplex PCR was applied. Sequenced on an Illumina HiSeq 2500. TCRbeta libraries were constructed through three rounds of nested PCR with primers (Table S4) according to protocols modified from ARM-PCR. Before sequencing, PCR products of 200-500 bp were excised from the gel and purified with the QIAquick gel extraction kit. The published analysis was carried out like this. Trimmomatic was used to clean the reads, FLASH was used to merge the reads into complete CDR3 sequences, and MiTCR was used to assign the reads to V(D)J germline segments. VDJtools was used to compute clonal diversity as the inverse Simpson's index. A read counted as productive if the sequence was in-frame and lacked a premature stop codon. TCRdb itself trimmed the public reads at Q25 with fastp, ran MiXCR and retained productive beta chains. Rows with one shared CDR3 protein collapse into an entry with the most common genes and DNA. The V and J calls were not made by the authors but by TCRdb's processing. The sample table shows under 250,000 distinct CDR3 sequences, and roughly 70% are seen once. The top ten constitute about 23% of the sample.

The germline V gene (reference sequence) provides CDR1 SGHNT and CDR2 YYREEE. The CDR3 goes from the cysteine to the phenylalanine over 15 residues. The kept DNA is CDR3 alone, 45 bases in frame from the first base. Trimmed from V: 4 bases; trimmed from J: 3 bases; junction bases lacking a gene match: 7. RNA was isolated from bulk, unsorted tissue, and RNA quality was assessed with a NanoDrop ND-1000 and an Agilent 2100. Donors were newly diagnosed lung cancer patients admitted for thoracic surgery in China between August and November 2014, without prior chemotherapy. Anyone who had undergone radiotherapy or chemotherapy before, or who had another cancer at the same time, was left out of the study. Pieces of surgical tissue measuring 1-2 cm3 were kept in RNAlater solution and held at -80 degrees C until needed.

The rearrangement joined TRBV5-4 to TRBJ2-1, and 7 junctional nucleotides match TRBD1. The TCR originated in a man aged 55 to 70 with non-small cell lung cancer. The specimen was lung tumor tissue. The base sequence is TGTGCCAGCAGCCTCGGGACAGATAACTACAATGAGCAGTTCTTC. This is translated as CASSLGTDNYNEQFF.